The clone carrying this T cell receptor (beta chain) was seen ten or more times. These data belong to a study of regulatory T cells in long-lasting Graves disease. Overall study: New Graves' disease cases had less than 3 months of antithyroid drugs.

The V gene end was trimmed by 3 bases and the J gene end by 0 bases; junction bases not matched to a gene: 6. CDR1 and CDR2 from the germline V gene are DFQATT and SNEGSKA (reference sequence). The CDR3 totals 15 residues. The time point denotes: newly diagnosed GD, antithyroid drugs for less than 3 months. The TCR library was made from RNA that had been extracted from PBMCs in TRIzol. Arm-PCR of CDR3 regions with iRepertoire HTBI primers generated TCR beta libraries. TCRdb passed the multiplex PCR reads through MiXCR, listing each CDR3 protein once. The data hold 250,000 to 300,000 distinct CDR3 sequences, with 18% observed a single time. These same data were also listed under a study on T cells in Graves' hyperthyroidism and ophthalmopathy. That investigation notes: Newly diagnosed patients aged 18 to 65 had hyperthyroidism of under 2 months' duration. Stable hyperthyroidism and ophthalmopathy were separated using 13 V-J signatures.

The TCR originated in a woman aged 25-40 years with Graves disease. The rearrangement uses TRBV20-1 and TRBJ2-3; 7 nucleotides line up with TRBD2. Sequencing used peripheral blood mononuclear cells (PBMCs), obtained at new diagnosis, from a patient treated with antithyroid drugs. The CDR3 reads CSASNSGESTDTQYF. The CDR3 DNA reads TGCAGTGCTAGTAACAGCGGGGAAAGCACAGATACGCAGTATTTT.